The following is a TCR beta chain sequence with its context. Sequencing used immunoSEQ multiplex PCR; TCRdb keeps in-frame clones, though not all of them. The sample shows tens of thousands of clones, 88% of them seen only once. The entry originates in a study of blood T cell repertoires in COVID-19. At the level of the study: Some COVID-19 samples were acute and others convalescent; all came from the United States, Italy and Spain.

Germline CDR1 and CDR2: LNHDA and SQIVND (reference sequence). The CDR3 is made up of 17 amino acids. V trimming: 6 bases; J trimming: 3 bases; junction bases outside the gene matches: 15. The chain has TRBV19 and TRBJ1-1, with 8 bases aligning to TRBD1. The receptor was derived from a woman in her sixties with acute or convalescent COVID-19. The sequencing input was peripheral blood. The CDR3: CASSLRGRQIRYTEAFF. Here the CDR3 DNA reads TGTGCCAGTAGCCTCAGGGGGCGTCAGATTAGATACACTGAAGCTTTCTTT.